This TCR beta chain appears in the sequencing data of a study of STAT5B mutations in CD4+ large granular lymphocyte leukemia. This clone was seen once. Original handling: Productive clonotypes were detectable down to 2.59 x 10-5 frequency. The assay was immunoSEQ multiplex PCR, and TCRdb's table has in-frame clones only and misses some. Clone size and V and J calls were adopted from that table, with D and trimming inferred from the DNA. The sample carries some 40,000 clones, 80% to 90% recorded once. Specimen: CD4+ T cells from blood buffy coats. This TCR derives from a human donor in good health.

The CDR3 protein is CASSFLRDYGIGWSGELFF. The CDR3, as DNA: TGTGCCAGCAGTTTCCTCCGGGACTACGGAATTGGATGGTCCGGGGAGCTGTTTTTT. V usage is TRBV27 and J usage is TRBJ2-2, with TRBD2 matching over 7 bases. This CDR3 spans 19 amino acids. Germline CDR1 MNHEY, CDR2 SMNVEV (reference sequence). The J segment lost 6 bases and the V segment lost 3 bases, leaving 19 bases of the junction unmatched.